This paragraph reports one T cell receptor beta chain. Antigen specificity is unknown. This record comes from a study of beta chain features in type 1 diabetes. The overall study: Healthy donors resembled patients in age, gender and cell yields. Study conclusions and caveats: It was not settled here whether HLA type affects TCRB rearrangement.

The germline V gene encodes CDR1 WSHSY and CDR2 SAAADI. V lost 8 bases, J lost 6 bases, and 8 bases lay in between. The CDR3 loop spans 11 amino acids. Reverse transcribing all isolated RNA meant expressed TCRB transcripts were sequenced. Reads from naive, central memory and regulatory T cell samples averaged around 4 million. Assay used: immunoSEQ multiplex PCR; TCRdb lists only in-frame clones, some missing. The sample has under 350,000 clones, about 8.5% seen once; the top ten hold roughly 1%. Stem cell-like memory, regulatory, central memory and naive CD4+ cells were sorted via CD45RO/CCR7/CD25/CD127/CD95/CD27.

The TCR comes from a woman between 18 and 30 years old in good health. The V call is TRBV10-2, the J call TRBJ2-1; D uncertain. The sample taken for sequencing was central memory CD4+ T cells from blood. The CDR3 region is CASGPLNEQFF. Written as DNA, the CDR3 is TGCGCCAGCGGACCTCTCAATGAGCAGTTCTTC.